The text below deals with one TCR beta chain. Its antigen is currently unknown. The data originate from a study of CD8 T cells in ankylosing spondylitis. Via MiXCR, TCRdb re-called the 5' RACE reads, giving one row per CDR3 protein. Here the sample spans 250,000 to 350,000 distinct CDR3 sequences, roughly 8% being singletons. CDR3 length equals 16 residues. Trimming cost V 6 bases and J 7 bases; bases outside gene matches: 16. Germline values: CDR1 DFQATT, CDR2 SNEGSKA (reference sequence). Overall study findings and caveats: Ankylosing spondylitis blood appeared to be characterized by a TCR beta motif of roughly eight highly homologous variants.

This sequence originates from a male donor with ankylosing spondylitis. The sequenced sample consisted of blood, either unsorted or a sorted T cell fraction (not recorded which). The chain employs TRBV20-1 and TRBJ1-5, with 9 nucleotides matching TRBD1. In DNA form, the CDR3 reads TGCAGTGCCGCCGTGACAGGGGGAATTTACGGACAGCCCCAGCATTTT. It yields the protein CSAAVTGGIYGQPQHF.